The 25 T cell receptor beta chains in this list originate from one sample, sequenced in a study of early T cells in non-severe SARS-CoV-2 infection. From the 5' RACE reads, TCRdb called clonotypes with MiXCR, one entry per CDR3 protein. The table lists fewer than 85,000 distinct CDR3 sequences, around 10% of them singletons, with around 12% in the top ten. Material: whole blood, obtained at baseline. The origin of the receptors is an adult who was a healthcare worker with PCR-confirmed SARS-CoV-2 infection or an uninfected control (not recorded which).

V and J are TRBV28 and TRBJ2-7, with 10 bases matching TRBD1. Germline V gene lookup returns CDR1 MDHEN and CDR2 SYDVKM. With 7 bases clipped from V and 7 bases from J, the junction kept 16 bases outside the gene matches. The CDR3 consists of 16 residues. The CDR3 sequence is CASTPTSRDRGREQYF. The CDR3 region has the DNA TGTGCCAGCACCCCCACTTCACGGGACAGGGGCCGAGAGCAGTACTTC.

This clonotype turned up a few times. This chain uses TRBV11-2 with TRBJ1-2; D is unresolved. CDR1 and CDR2 (germline): SGHAT, FQNNGV. Trimming cost V 0 bases and J 8 bases, with 13 bases left between them. This CDR3 contains 14 residues. CDR3 sequence reads: CASSLDLPIGGYTF. The CDR3 DNA reads as TGTGCCAGCAGCTTAGATCTTCCGATTGGGGGCTACACCTTC. Full variable domain (outside the CDR3, taken from reference TRBV11-2 and TRBJ1-2): EAGVAQSPRYKIIEKRQSVAFWCNPISGHATLYWYQQILGQGPKLLIQFQNNGVVDDSQLPKDRFSAERLKGVDSTLKIQPAKLEDSAVYLCASSLDLPIGGYTFGSGTRLTVV.

The chain links TRBV5-1 to TRBJ1-1; no firm D call. CDR1 is SGHRS and CDR2 is YFSETQ in the germline V gene. Trimming took off 0 bases at V and 8 bases at J, with 8 bases between the two ends. CDR3 size: 12 residues. CDR3 DNA: TGCGCCAGCAGCTTGGAGGCAGGAGAAGCTTTCTTT. The encoded protein is CASSLEAGEAFF. Full variable domain (rest looked up from reference TRBV5-1 and TRBJ1-1): KAGVTQTPRYLIKTRGQQVTLSCSPISGHRSVSWYQQTPGQGLQFLFEYFSETQRNKGNFPGRFSGRQFSNSRSEMNVSTLELGDSALYLCASSLEAGEAFFGQGTRLTVV.

This clonotype was seen many times. This sequence joins TRBV2 and TRBJ2-1; TRBD2 aligns across 10 bases. The CDR3 totals 16 residues. The trim removed 7 bases at V and 7 bases at J, leaving 13 bases unmatched. Per germline, CDR1 SNHLY and CDR2 FYNNEI. The CDR3 spells CASTPRRASGGNEQFF. The CDR3 bases are TGTGCCAGCACCCCCAGGCGGGCTAGCGGGGGAAATGAGCAGTTCTTC.

J is TRBJ2-3 and V is TRBV9; 9 bases align to TRBD2. This CDR3 spans 17 amino acids. Germline values: CDR1 SGDLS, CDR2 YYNGEE. The V gene end was trimmed by 0 bases and the J gene end by 3 bases; junction bases not matched to a gene: 8. The CDR3 is CASSVGLLAGSTDTQYF. The CDR3 DNA sequence: TGTGCCAGCAGCGTAGGTCTCCTAGCGGGGTCTACAGATACGCAGTATTTT. The complete variable domain, with remaining parts taken from reference TRBV9 and TRBJ2-3, reads DSGVTQTPKHLITATGQRVTLRCSPRSGDLSVYWYQQSLDQGLQFLIQYYNGEERAKGNILERFSAQQFPDLHSELNLSSLELGDSALYFCASSVGLLAGSTDTQYFGPGTRLTVL.

This clonotype was detected ten times or more. V is TRBV14 and J is TRBJ1-1; maybe TRBD1 (5 bases). Trimming removed 1 base from V and 5 bases from J, with 8 bases in between. Per the germline V gene, CDR1 is SGHDN and CDR2 is FVKESK. The CDR3 consists of 13 residues. CDR3 nucleotides: TGTGCCAGCAGCCAAGTCGGGGGGACTGAAGCTTTCTTT. It specifies CASSQVGGTEAFF.

This clonotype has just a few counts. The gene calls are TRBV29-1 and TRBJ2-1; 8 positions match TRBD1. The germline CDR1 and CDR2 sequences are SQVTM and ANQGSEA. This CDR3 has 12 residues. V dropped 7 bases and J dropped 4; count of bases not matched to a gene: 3. CDR3 sequence: CSAGTGYNEQFF. CDR3 DNA sequence: TGCAGCGCCGGGACAGGTTACAATGAGCAGTTCTTC.

This clonotype was seen at least ten times. The chain links TRBV5-5 to TRBJ1-5, with D perhaps matching TRBD1 (5 bases). The CDR3 has 15 residues. CDR1 SGHKS and CDR2 YYEKEE come from the germline V gene (reference sequence). Between the trimmed V and J ends, which lost 2 bases and 4 bases, there was a span of 13 bases. The CDR3 DNA sequence: TGTGCCAGCAGCTTCGACAGTGGGTCGAATCAGCCCCAGCATTTT. Protein: CASSFDSGSNQPQHF.

The CDR3 here is CSVDPGGLYGYTF. In DNA, the CDR3 is TGCAGCGTTGACCCAGGTGGCCTCTATGGCTACACCTTC. The chain is built from TRBV29-1 and TRBJ1-2; D is undetermined. The CDR3 totals 13 residues. The V and J ends lost 3 bases and 4 bases respectively, with 12 bases between them. CDR1 and CDR2 (germline): SQVTM, ANQGSEA.

This clonotype was detected many times. V usage is TRBV18 and J usage is TRBJ1-1; D gene uncertain. Germline CDR1 and CDR2: KGHSH and LQKENI. Between the trimmed V and J ends, which lost 6 bases and 2 bases, there was a span of 22 bases. The CDR3 contains 17 residues. The CDR3 here is CASSSGHFPGGNTEAFF. Written as DNA, the CDR3 is TGTGCCAGCTCGTCGGGCCACTTCCCGGGAGGAAACACTGAAGCTTTCTTT.

The table lists this clonotype with many counts. The CDR3 is CASSKQGGRAAFF. CDR3 DNA sequence: TGTGCCAGCAGCAAACAGGGGGGGCGAGCAGCTTTCTTT. The chain uses TRBV5-8 and TRBJ1-1; 8 bases align to TRBD1. There are 13 residues in the CDR3. V was clipped by 4 bases and J by 10 bases; unmatched bases: 9. Germline V lookup: CDR1 SGHTS, CDR2 YDEGEE.

V and J are TRBV29-1 and TRBJ1-3, with unresolved D. This CDR3 contains 12 residues. V lost 5 bases, J lost 0 bases, and 5 bases lay in between. Germline-derived CDR1 and CDR2 are SQVTM and ANQGSEA. The CDR3 DNA follows: TGCAGCGTTTCGGGCTCTGGAAACACCATATATTTT. Translating it yields CSVSGSGNTIYF.

The chain joins TRBV7-2 to TRBJ2-3; D is unclear. Germline CDR1 SGHTA, CDR2 FQGNSA. V was pared by 5 bases and J by 11 bases, with 17 bases between. The CDR3 totals 13 residues. In DNA form, the CDR3 reads TGTGCCAGCAGCGACCCGCTGTGGAGTAAGCAGTATTTT. Residues: CASSDPLWSKQYF.

This clonotype was found a few times. V gene TRBV29-1 combines with J gene TRBJ2-3; D is possibly TRBD1 (5 bases). V shed 4 bases and J shed 2 bases, with 10 bases lying between them. CDR1 and CDR2 from the germline V gene are SQVTM and ANQGSEA. This CDR3 spans 13 amino acids. CDR3 loop: CSVAGLATDTQYF. The CDR3 DNA reads TGCAGCGTTGCAGGGTTGGCCACAGATACGCAGTATTTT.

The chain links TRBV5-6 to TRBJ2-2; possible D gene TRBD1, 6 bases. The CDR3 is made up of 17 amino acids. The V end was cut by 6 bases, the J end by 4 bases, with 22 bases between. Germline CDR1 reads SGHDT; CDR2 reads YYEEEE. The CDR3 protein is CASTSGTRLWSTGELFF. CDR3 nucleotides: TGTGCCAGCACGTCCGGGACACGATTGTGGAGCACCGGGGAGCTGTTTTTT.

This clonotype occurred once. This chain joins TRBV28 and TRBJ2-3, with D uncertain. The V end was cut by 5 bases, the J end by 6 bases, with 9 bases between. Germline V gene lookup returns CDR1 MDHEN and CDR2 SYDVKM. The CDR3 spans 12 residues. CDR3 nucleotide sequence: TGTGCCAGCAGTCGCGGTCCGGATACGCAGTATTTT. This sequence encodes CASSRGPDTQYF.

This clonotype showed up just a few times. DNA for the CDR3: TGCAGTGCTAGAACGGGACTGCAAGAGACCCAGTACTTC. Its translation is CSARTGLQETQYF. The rearrangement uses TRBV20-1 and TRBJ2-5; weak D call: TRBD2 (6 bases). V lost 2 bases and J 2 bases, leaving 9 bases between the germline ends. This CDR3 is built from 13 residues. Germline CDR1 DFQATT, CDR2 SNEGSKA (reference sequence).

The chain recombines TRBV7-9 with TRBJ2-3; possible D gene TRBD2, 5 bases. The V and J ends lost 3 bases and 3 bases respectively, with 13 bases between them. The CDR3 runs 15 residues. Germline loops: CDR1 SEHNR, CDR2 FQNEAQ (reference sequence). The CDR3 here is CASSFGGSTTDTQYF. The CDR3 DNA is TGTGCCAGCAGCTTCGGCGGGTCGACTACAGATACGCAGTATTTT.

This clonotype appeared a few times. The chain joins TRBV28 to TRBJ2-2; D remains ambiguous. Germline CDR1 is MDHEN and CDR2 is SYDVKM. V gave up 8 bases and J gave up 5 bases, with 9 bases separating them. The CDR3 runs to 12 residues. The CDR3, as DNA: TGTGCCAGCTCCAATCCAACCGGGGAGCTGTTTTTT. As protein: CASSNPTGELFF.

This clonotype rates as medium-sized. This chain uses TRBV7-2 with TRBJ2-7; no firm D call. V was cut by 6 bases and J by 7 bases, with 10 bases left in between. Germline V gene data show CDR1 as SGHTA and CDR2 as FQGNSA. The CDR3 runs 11 residues. DNA for the CDR3: TGTGCCAGCAGTCGTCGTTGGGAGCAGTACTTC. Protein product: CASSRRWEQYF.

This clonotype appeared a few times. The chain combines TRBV7-3 with TRBJ1-2; the D is unclear. The CDR3 has 13 residues. V lost 5 bases to trimming and J lost 6 bases, with 13 bases between them. Germline assignment: CDR1 SGHTA and CDR2 FQGTGA. CDR3 loop: CASSPNPGNGYTF. CDR3 nucleotide sequence: TGTGCCAGCAGCCCCAACCCAGGCAATGGCTACACCTTC. The whole variable domain, filled in from reference TRBV7-3 and TRBJ1-2, reads GAGVSQTPSNKVTEKGKYVELRCDPISGHTALYWYRQSLGQGPEFLIYFQGTGAADDSGLPNDRFFAVRPEGSVSTLKIQRTERGDSAVYLCASSPNPGNGYTFGSGTRLTVV.

This clonotype was observed a few times. V gene TRBV19 combines with J gene TRBJ2-1, with 7 nucleotides matching TRBD1. Per the germline V gene, CDR1 is LNHDA and CDR2 is SQIVND (reference sequence). This CDR3 spans 16 amino acids. The J segment lost 3 bases and the V segment lost 8 bases, leaving 13 bases of the junction unmatched. In nucleotides, the CDR3 is TGTGCCAGTCACCCTGAAGGGGGCGCGGTCTACAATGAGCAGTTCTTC. Amino acids: CASHPEGGAVYNEQFF.

The sample holds a few counts of this clonotype. Germline and junction disagree at one end, which may indicate a read error. V is TRBV12-3 or TRBV12-4 and J is TRBJ1-1, with TRBD1 as a possible D gene (6 bases). This CDR3 contains 13 residues. The CDR3 here is CASTLGGNSEAFF. The CDR3 DNA reads as TGTGCCAGCACTTTAGGGGGGAACTCTGAAGCTTTCTTT.

The V and J genes are TRBV20-1 and TRBJ2-7; D might be TRBD1 (6 bases). Between the trimmed V and J ends, which lost 0 bases and 7 bases, there was a span of 19 bases. This CDR3 comprises 15 residues. CDR1 and CDR2 from the germline V gene are DFQATT and SNEGSKA (reference sequence). The chain's CDR3 is CSARDGPGDVGEQYF. The CDR3 DNA reads TGCAGTGCTAGAGATGGGCCAGGGGACGTCGGGGAGCAGTACTTC.

This clonotype has only a few counts. This sequence joins TRBV20-1 and TRBJ2-1; tentatively, D is TRBD2 (6 bases). V was cut by 1 base and J by 5 bases, with 12 bases left in between. Germline CDR1 is DFQATT and CDR2 is SNEGSKA (reference sequence). The CDR3 totals 14 residues. The CDR3 here is CSARARDFNNEQFF. CDR3 nucleotide sequence: TGCAGTGCTAGAGCCCGGGACTTTAACAATGAGCAGTTCTTC.